Listed here are 21 T cell receptor beta chains from one sample, sequenced in a study of T cells after yellow fever vaccination. Each CDR3 protein is one row after TCRdb ran MiXCR on the 5' RACE reads. Among 250,000 to 400,000 distinct CDR3 sequences listed, roughly 4.3% were seen once. This specimen was PBMCs, taken 5 days after the yellow fever booster vaccination. The receptor set was obtained from a man aged 18-30 years who received the YFV17D yellow fever vaccine.

The V and J genes are TRBV6-5 and TRBJ2-7; D is uncertain. Trimming shortened V by 0 bases and J by 5 bases, and 17 bases separated the two germline ends. The CDR3 contains 16 residues. Germline CDR1 reads MNHEY; CDR2 reads SVGAGI. In DNA, the CDR3 is TGTGCCAGCAGTTACTCCTCCGGTCGAGCGTGGAACGAGCAGTACTTC. It codes for CASSYSSGRAWNEQYF.

The chain carries TRBV11-2 and TRBJ2-1, with D uncertain. Germline CDR1 reads SGHAT; CDR2 reads FQNNGV. V was pared by 8 bases and J by 1 base, with 15 bases between. The CDR3 spans 15 residues. In DNA form, the CDR3 reads TGTGCCAGCGGAGCAGCCGACCGATCCTACAATGAGCAGTTCTTC. Protein sequence: CASGAADRSYNEQFF.

Only a few counts were recorded for this clonotype. The chain couples TRBV2 to TRBJ2-1; D not certain. The V end lost 5 bases, the J end lost 10 bases, and 3 bases lay between the germline ends. Germline CDR1 is SNHLY and CDR2 is FYNNEI. The CDR3 sequence is 9 residues long. CDR3 bases: TGTGCCAGCAGTTTAGAGCAGTTCTTC. This sequence encodes CASSLEQFF.

The chain couples TRBV20-1 to TRBJ1-6, with 7 bases matching TRBD1. The CDR3 has 16 amino acids. CDR1 and CDR2 from the germline V gene are DFQATT and SNEGSKA (reference sequence). V shed 6 bases, J shed 2 bases, and the junction held 10 bases outside the gene matches. This CDR3 reads CSAKPRGTTYNSPLHF. In DNA, the CDR3 is TGCAGTGCCAAACCCAGGGGGACGACCTATAATTCACCCCTCCACTTT.

The chain uses TRBV6-2 or TRBV6-3 and TRBJ2-5; 7 bases are shared with TRBD2. V dropped 2 bases and J dropped 1; count of bases not matched to a gene: 4. The CDR3 extends over 15 amino acids. Germline lookup yields CDR1 MNHEY and CDR2 SVGEGT. In DNA, the CDR3 is TGTGCCAGCAGTTACCCCGGGGGGATCCAAGAGACCCAGTACTTC. Amino acid sequence: CASSYPGGIQETQYF.

The J gene is TRBJ1-2, the V gene TRBV20-1, with D hard to call. Germline V lookup: CDR1 DFQATT, CDR2 SNEGSKA (reference sequence). V lost 1 base and J 6 bases, leaving 6 bases between the germline ends. The CDR3 length is 11 residues. The CDR3 DNA follows: TGCAGTGCTAGAGGACGGGATGGCTACACCTTC. It is translated as CSARGRDGYTF.

This clonotype was counted ten times or more. The rearrangement uses TRBV20-1 and TRBJ2-7, with D perhaps matching TRBD1 or TRBD2 (6 bases each). CDR1 and CDR2 (germline): DFQATT, SNEGSKA (reference sequence). V lost 6 bases to trimming and J lost 7 bases, with 19 bases between them. The CDR3 contains 13 residues. This chain's CDR3 is CSAKGGPLGEQYV. The CDR3 DNA follows: TGCAGTGCGAAAGGGGGGCCCCTTGGGGAGCAGTACGTC.

A few counts support this clonotype. The J gene is TRBJ1-5, the V gene TRBV7-2, with D unclear. Germline V gives CDR1 SGHTA, CDR2 FQGNSA. CDR3 length equals 14 residues. The V end lost 2 bases, the J end lost 8 bases, and 13 bases lay between the germline ends. The CDR3 DNA follows: TGTGCCAGCAGCTTAATGGTTGAGAGTAAGCCCCAGCATTTT. Protein sequence: CASSLMVESKPQHF. The full variable domain, its missing parts supplied by reference TRBV7-2 and TRBJ1-5, is GAGVSQSPSNKVTEKGKDVELRCDPISGHTALYWYRQSLGQGLEFLIYFQGNSAPDKSGLPSDRFSAERTGGSVSTLTIQRTQQEDSAVYLCASSLMVESKPQHFGDGTRLSIL.

V usage is TRBV28 and J usage is TRBJ2-2; the match to TRBD1 covers 7 bases. V was clipped by 5 bases and J by 4 bases; unmatched bases: 7. This CDR3 comprises 15 residues. The germline V gene encodes CDR1 MDHEN and CDR2 SYDVKM. CDR3 nucleotides: TGTGCCAGCAGTGAGGACAGGCCCCTCACCGGGGAGCTGTTTTTT. Protein sequence: CASSEDRPLTGELFF.

The chain combines TRBV2 with TRBJ1-1; D uncertain. V lost 6 bases to trimming and J lost 9 bases, with 11 bases between them. The CDR3 is 11 residues long. Germline V CDR1 and CDR2: SNHLY, FYNNEI. Here the CDR3 reads CASRVWSQAFF. In nucleotides, the CDR3 is TGTGCCAGCAGAGTTTGGAGCCAAGCTTTCTTT. Full variable domain (outside the CDR3, taken from reference TRBV2 and TRBJ1-1): EPEVTQTPSHQVTQMGQEVILRCVPISNHLYFYWYRQILGQKVEFLVSFYNNEISEKSEIFDDQFSVERPDGSNFTLKIRSTKLEDSAMYFCASRVWSQAFFGQGTRLTVV.

The chain employs TRBV29-1 and TRBJ2-1; D unclear. Trimming removed 4 bases from V and 7 bases from J, with 14 bases in between. This CDR3 spans 13 amino acids. In germline, CDR1 is SQVTM, CDR2 ANQGSEA. The chain's CDR3 is CSVVRTQGNEQFF. The CDR3 DNA reads as TGCAGCGTTGTTCGGACCCAAGGTAATGAGCAGTTCTTC.

The table lists this clonotype with a few counts. V gene TRBV20-1 combines with J gene TRBJ2-1, with 9 nucleotides matching TRBD2. The germline gives CDR1 DFQATT, CDR2 SNEGSKA (reference sequence). The CDR3 is 14 residues long. Trimming cost V 7 bases and J 6 bases; bases outside gene matches: 10. The CDR3 DNA sequence: TGCAGTGGCATGTCCCTAGCGGGGTCCAATGAGCAGTTCTTC. It yields the protein CSGMSLAGSNEQFF.

This chain uses TRBV7-3 with TRBJ1-2; a weak D match, TRBD1 (5 bases). Germline V gene lookup returns CDR1 SGHTA and CDR2 FQGTGA. Trimming took 3 bases from V and 8 from J, leaving 19 bases between them. The CDR3 spans 15 residues. CDR3 amino acids: CASSLGRGRSTGYTF. As DNA, the CDR3 is TGTGCCAGCAGCTTGGGACGAGGACGTTCGACGGGCTACACCTTC.

J is TRBJ1-4 and V is TRBV2, with a weak D call TRBD1 (5 bases). The CDR3 spans 15 residues. Trimming pared 3 bases from V and 5 bases from J, leaving 13 bases between. Germline CDR1 and CDR2: SNHLY and FYNNEI. The CDR3 DNA follows: TGTGCCAGCAGTGAGGCGGGGCCATCGAATGAAAAACTGTTTTTT. Protein product: CASSEAGPSNEKLFF.

This clonotype was picked up a small number of times. The V call is TRBV2, the J call TRBJ2-7; D not resolved. Germline CDR1 reads SNHLY; CDR2 reads FYNNEI. V shed 2 bases and J shed 0 bases, with 8 bases lying between them. The CDR3 runs to 14 residues. CDR3: CASSESGSSYEQYV. For the CDR3, the DNA is TGTGCCAGCAGTGAATCCGGGTCCTCCTACGAGCAGTACGTC.

This clonotype was seen repeatedly, ten times or more. The rearrangement links TRBV5-1 to TRBJ1-1; D gene unclear. The V end lost 2 bases, the J end lost 0 bases, and 5 bases lay between the germline ends. CDR1 is SGHRS and CDR2 is YFSETQ in the germline V gene. This CDR3 contains 13 residues. The CDR3 loop is CASSLRLNTEAFF. The CDR3 nucleotides are TGCGCCAGCAGCTTACGTCTGAACACTGAAGCTTTCTTT.

This clonotype was observed many times. The gene calls are TRBV20-1 and TRBJ2-1; 9 nucleotides align to TRBD2. The germline gives CDR1 DFQATT, CDR2 SNEGSKA (reference sequence). J lost 4 bases, V lost 6 bases, and 4 bases had no gene match. The CDR3 contains 13 residues. CDR3 in DNA: TGCAGTGCCGCTAGCGGGGATTACAATGAGCAGTTCTTC. This gives the protein CSAASGDYNEQFF.

There are many counts of this clonotype. The J gene is TRBJ2-1, the V gene TRBV6-4, with 8 bases fitting TRBD1. V was pared by 2 bases and J by 3 bases, with 3 bases of the junction left unmatched. The germline V gene encodes CDR1 MRHNA and CDR2 SNTAGT. The CDR3 sequence is 15 residues long. This CDR3 is CASSDGQGRYNEQFF. The CDR3, as DNA: TGTGCCAGCAGTGACGGACAGGGACGCTACAATGAGCAGTTCTTC.

The sample holds a few counts of this clonotype. V gene TRBV19 combines with J gene TRBJ1-1, with a tentative D call TRBD1 (5 bases). V was shortened by 9 bases and J by 3 bases, with 23 bases between the two germline ends. This CDR3 contains 16 residues. Germline V CDR1 and CDR2: LNHDA, SQIVND (reference sequence). The CDR3 is CASPPRGPRGDTEAFF. For the CDR3, the DNA is TGTGCCAGCCCACCGAGGGGCCCGCGGGGGGACACTGAAGCTTTCTTT. Combining the CDR3 with reference TRBV19 and TRBJ1-1 gives the whole variable domain DGGITQSPKYLFRKEGQNVTLSCEQNLNHDAMYWYRQDPGQGLRLIYYSQIVNDFQKGDIAEGYSVSREKKESFPLTVTSAQKNPTAFYLCASPPRGPRGDTEAFFGQGTRLTVV.

This clonotype was observed a few times. V gene TRBV6-4 combines with J gene TRBJ2-3, with no clear D. The CDR3 contains 13 residues. Germline CDR1 and CDR2: MRHNA and SNTAGT. V was clipped by 2 bases and J by 2 bases, with 5 bases between them. The CDR3 loop is CASSDRVTDTQYF. For the CDR3, the DNA is TGTGCCAGCAGTGACCGGGTCACAGATACGCAGTATTTT.

The chain employs TRBV5-1 and TRBJ2-1; 13 bases fit TRBD2. The CDR3 length is 15 residues. CDR1 and CDR2 from the germline V gene are SGHRS and YFSETQ. V was clipped by 4 bases and J by 9 bases; unmatched bases: 7. CDR3 nucleotide sequence: TGCGCCAGCAGCACCACTAGCGGGGGGGCCCCTGAGCAGTTCTTC. The encoded protein is CASSTTSGGAPEQFF.